This record concerns one T cell receptor (beta chain) sequence. The antigen is undetermined. Random hexamers were used to reverse transcribe the RNA input (roughly 0.5 to 1 ug). Across 54 Vbeta and 13 Jbeta, immunoSEQ multiplex PCR amplified TCR beta CDR3. TCRdb reprocessed the immunoSEQ multiplex PCR reads via MiXCR and lists one record per CDR3 protein. The top ten hold about 0.54% of the sample, which has about 80,000 distinct CDR3 sequences, 90% to 95% seen once. The data are from a study of CD8 T cells in Susac syndrome. Notes on the study in general: In its TCR sequencing and HLA analysis, the study acknowledged that the number of individuals was relatively small.

V shed 3 bases and J shed 5 bases, with 22 bases lying between them. Germline V gene data show CDR1 as LNHDA and CDR2 as SQIVND (reference sequence). The CDR3 runs 17 residues. The chain couples TRBV19 to TRBJ2-5; tentative D call: TRBD1 (6 bases). The clonotype originates from a human donor with Susac syndrome. Sequences were obtained from CD4+ T cells from PBMCs. Written as DNA, the CDR3 is TGTGCCAGTAGTATCTCTTCAGGGTCAGGGGAAAGGGAGACCCAGTACTTC. It is translated as CASSISSGSGERETQYF.